The source of this TCR beta chain is a study of blood T cell repertoires in COVID-19. This table comes from immunoSEQ multiplex PCR, and its TCRdb copy is limited to in-frame clones, with some not included. The sample has 150,000 to 200,000 clones, about 82% seen once. The origin of this receptor is a woman in her thirties with acute or convalescent COVID-19. Sequenced input: peripheral blood.

The CDR3 is CASSDSNSGATGELFF. The CDR3 bases are TGTGCCAGCAGTGATTCTAACAGCGGGGCCACCGGGGAGCTGTTTTTT. The chain employs TRBV6-4 and TRBJ2-2; 7 bases map to TRBD2. The germline CDR1 and CDR2 sequences are MRHNA and SNTAGT. Trimming took 3 bases from V and 4 from J; bases not matched to a gene: 8. The CDR3 has 16 residues.